The 8 T cell receptor beta chains presented below share a single source sample, sequenced in a study of identical twins. TCRdb passed the 5' RACE reads through MiXCR, listing each CDR3 protein once. The data show around 650,000 distinct CDR3 sequences, 7.1% seen once. This sample was also put to use in a study of yellow fever vaccine responses in identical twins.

The sequenced sample consisted of PBMCs. These receptors were collected from a woman younger than 35 in good health.

This clonotype was picked up a small number of times. V is TRBV6-2 or TRBV6-3 and J is TRBJ2-7; 9 bases match TRBD1. Germline values: CDR1 MNHEY, CDR2 SVGEGT. The V and J ends lost 4 bases and 6 bases, in that order; junction bases with no gene match: 4. This CDR3 comprises 13 residues. The CDR3 DNA reads as TGTGCCAGCAGTTCGAGGACAGGGGCCGAGCAGTACGTC. It is translated as CASSSRTGAEQYV.

The chain employs TRBV5-5 and TRBJ2-3; possibly TRBD2 for D (6 bases). Germline CDR1 and CDR2: SGHKS and YYEKEE (reference sequence). This CDR3 has 17 residues. V lost 2 bases and J 4 bases, leaving 20 bases between the germline ends. The CDR3 nucleotides read TGTGCCAGCAGCTTTAGGGAGCTGGCGGGAAAGGCAGATACGCAGTATTTT. This sequence encodes CASSFRELAGKADTQYF.

The V gene is TRBV28, the J gene TRBJ2-1, with D unresolved. V lost 8 bases and J 9 bases, leaving 14 bases between the germline ends. The CDR3 loop spans 12 amino acids. CDR1 MDHEN and CDR2 SYDVKM come from the germline V gene. The CDR3 loop is CASALGSAEQFF. The CDR3 nucleotides read TGTGCCAGCGCGCTTGGAAGTGCTGAGCAGTTCTTC.

This clonotype has a count of ten or more. The chain combines TRBV11-2 with TRBJ2-3, with TRBD1 matching 9 bases. CDR1 SGHAT and CDR2 FQNNGV come from the germline V gene. The CDR3 runs 15 residues. Trimming at V came to 1 base and at J to 5 bases, leaving 4 bases not matched to a gene. The CDR3 region is CASSLAGQGIDTQYF. CDR3 in DNA: TGTGCCAGCAGCTTAGCGGGACAGGGCATAGATACGCAGTATTTT.

This clonotype was picked up many times. The V and J genes are TRBV4-1 and TRBJ2-1; tentatively, D is TRBD1 (5 bases). With 0 bases removed from V and 2 bases from J, the gap between germline ends came to 11 bases. Germline CDR1 is MGHRA and CDR2 is YSYEKL. The CDR3 is 16 residues long. CDR3 sequence reads: CASSQDQGRTYNEQFF. As DNA, the CDR3 is TGCGCCAGCAGCCAAGATCAGGGCAGAACCTACAATGAGCAGTTCTTC.

The table lists this clonotype with many counts. The V gene is TRBV24-1, the J gene TRBJ2-2; D call uncertain. This CDR3 has 12 amino acids. V gave up 4 bases and J gave up 5 bases, with 4 bases separating them. Looked up from germline, CDR1 is KGHDR and CDR2 is SFDVKD. The CDR3 DNA reads as TGTGCCACCAGTGAGCGTACCGGGGAGCTGTTTTTT. Translated, it gives CATSERTGELFF.

This clonotype was recorded many times. The chain is built from TRBV4-1 and TRBJ2-7; D uncertain. Germline values: CDR1 MGHRA, CDR2 YSYEKL. V dropped 0 bases and J dropped 1 base, with 16 bases sitting between them. CDR3 length equals 17 residues. For the CDR3, the DNA is TGCGCCAGCAGCCAAGACGGCGCAGGAACCCCTTCCTACGAGCAGTACGTC. Amino acid sequence: CASSQDGAGTPSYEQYV.

This clonotype came up a few times. The CDR3 DNA sequence: TGTGCCAGTAGTATCCCACTAGCTCGGGGAACCAAAAACATTCAGTACTTC. Amino acids: CASSIPLARGTKNIQYF. This chain uses TRBV19 with TRBJ2-4, with a tentative D call TRBD2 (6 bases). This CDR3 is built from 17 residues. Trimming pared 3 bases from V and 2 bases from J, leaving 17 bases between. Per germline, CDR1 LNHDA and CDR2 SQIVND (reference sequence). The whole variable domain, remainder taken from reference TRBV19 and TRBJ2-4, is DGGITQSPKYLFRKEGQNVTLSCEQNLNHDAMYWYRQDPGQGLRLIYYSQIVNDFQKGDIAEGYSVSREKKESFPLTVTSAQKNPTAFYLCASSIPLARGTKNIQYFGAGTRLSVL.